The entry below describes one TCR beta chain. This clone was recorded at least ten times. There is no known antigen for this receptor. It has no much larger one-base neighbor in the sample; base qualities were not kept. The germline V gene encodes CDR1 SGHVS and CDR2 FNYEAQ. Including the terminal cysteine and phenylalanine, the CDR3 comprises 16 residues. Only the CDR3 DNA stays, 48 bases, in frame from base 1. Ends trimmed: V by 4 bases, J by 1 base; bases unmatched to a gene: 9. The sample originates from a study of T cells after posttransplantation cyclophosphamide (dated by TCRdb to between 2015 and 2016). At the level of the whole study: Using TRB sequencing, the study followed how the T cell repertoire rebuilt after myeloablative bone marrow transplantation with posttransplantation cyclophosphamide given as GVHD prophylaxis. Samples from 30 to 35 PTCy-treated patients, along with samples from approximately 15 of their related bone marrow donors, underwent antigen receptor sequencing. TRB sequencing was performed on blood from all 35 or so PTCy patients with 1-year posttransplant specimens. Up to 3 additional blood samples from 2 to 5.2 years after transplant were also TRB-sequenced in 3 patients, as was pretransplant blood from a handful of patients. Because TRA and TRB clonality correlated tightly in under ten samples, the subsequent TCR analyses were limited to TRB only. Public TRB sequences were searched against a database of over 3,600 sequences associated with responses to pathogens, tumor antigens, self-antigens and alloantigens.

Genomic DNA was used for TRB sequencing, which was performed with the immunoSEQ assay at survey resolution or with the hsTCRB kit. From the authors' description of their analysis: The immunoSEQ software handled initial read processing, and the LymphoSeq R package was used for repertoire analyses. For each TRB dataset, clonality was calculated as 1 minus normalized Shannon entropy, and the Gini coefficient was computed as well. Phenotypes of unsorted samples were inferred by mapping TRB sequences from sorted subsets of the recipient or donor onto unsorted samples of the same recipient. Held by TCRdb, this immuneACCESS table contains in-frame sequences only and omits some clones. Under half of the omission traces to an unresolved V gene where checked; the cause of the rest is unknown. V and J calls and clone size are those listed in that table; D and trimming were worked out from the DNA. Listed for this sample are tens of thousands of clones, none observed only a single time. About 2.9% of the sample lies in the top ten.

Peripheral blood samples were provided by related bone marrow donors on the day of marrow donation. Mononuclear cells from peripheral blood and bone marrow were separated by Ficoll-Hypaque density centrifugation and then cryopreserved. Overall results and qualifications from the work: Across 45 or so patients, TRB clonality was highly associated with recipient CMV seropositivity and CMV reactivation, and PTCy diversity was similar to diversity in CNI/methotrexate controls. Donor-recipient similarity was low at 1-2 months but increased during the first year, and donor CD8+ memory clones often dominated later blood repertoires. The TRB repertoires of T cells infiltrating skin or GI tract showed only limited overlap with the TRB repertoires of T cells in blood.

The rearranged segments are TRBV7-6 and TRBJ2-7, with TRBD1 identical over 8 junction bases. The receptor was isolated from a woman between 55 and 75 years old in good health, CMV-negative, and a related stem cell transplant donor. The sequenced material came from PBMCs. The DNA reads as follows: TGTGCCAGCAGCTCCTTAGGACAGGGTGATTCCTACGAGCAGTACTTC. Its protein reads: CASSSLGQGDSYEQYF.